Detailed here is one T cell receptor beta chain. Its specificity is unknown. A read error may account for a junction end that differs from germline. This specimen belongs to a study of blood T cells in healthy people across ages. Sample-barcoded 5' priming and a J-beta primer mix drove a second PCR of about 6 to 12 cycles. TCRdb re-called the 5' RACE reads with MiXCR, one entry per CDR3 protein. This sample has approximately 850,000 distinct CDR3 sequences, with more than 45% found just once. Overall study findings and caveats: PBMC samples, being unsorted, prevented any conclusive comparison of naive and antigen-experienced cells. The donors' CMV status was not determined, possibly confounding changes in expanded clonotypes.

The sequence came from a man aged 25 to 45 in good health. Specimen: blood.

The CDR3 reads CASSFESETQYF. CDR3 coding DNA: TGTGCTAGCAGCTTTGAATCAGAGACCCAGTACTTC. J is TRBJ2-5 and V is TRBV7-2; D gene uncertain. CDR3 size: 12 residues. Germline V gives CDR1 SGHTA, CDR2 FQGNSA.